The T cell receptor (beta chain) under discussion was sequenced for a study of shared clonotypes between healthy human individuals. Study-level findings and limits: Larger estimated richness was generally recorded for naive subsets relative to memory subsets.

Germline V lookup: CDR1 SGHTA, CDR2 FQGNSA. Trimming took off 3 bases at V and 1 base at J, with 16 bases between the two ends. There are 16 residues in the CDR3. Clones were sequenced by immunoSEQ multiplex PCR, and TCRdb holds only the in-frame ones, with some missing. The sample has about 1.5 million clones; about 98% are singletons. With regard to this clone: Its specificity is unknown.

The TCR originated in a man aged 25 to 45 in good health. The V and J genes are TRBV7-2 and TRBJ2-7; D is uncertain. The sequenced sample consisted of naive CD4+ T cells sorted from blood. Subset here: CD45RA+ positively selected. The CDR3 DNA is TGTGCCAGCAGCTTGGGTTCGGGCGCCTTTTCCTACGAGCAGTACTTC. Translated, it gives CASSLGSGAFSYEQYF.